This T cell receptor (beta chain) was observed in a study of shared clonotypes between healthy human individuals. Each subset's genomic DNA was split evenly across several immunoSEQ plates. Unsorted PBMC samples were amplified in replicate PCRs containing approximately 300 ng DNA, tens of thousands of T cell genomes. TCRdb's copy holds only in-frame clones and misses some; the assay was immunoSEQ multiplex PCR. The profile shows around 500,000 clones, 65% to 85% of them singletons. The TCR originated in a woman in her thirties or forties in good health. Some clones in this sample may be carry-over from other donors' samples. The specimen was PBMCs.

The DNA for the CDR3 is TGTGCCAGTAGCCCTGGACTAGCGGGGTTCTACGAGCAGTACTTC. It encodes CASSPGLAGFYEQYF. The chain is built from TRBV19 and TRBJ2-7; 12 bases are shared with TRBD2. Germline CDR1 reads LNHDA; CDR2 reads SQIVND (reference sequence). V gave up 6 bases and J gave up 3 bases; unmatched junction bases: 6. The CDR3 runs 15 residues.